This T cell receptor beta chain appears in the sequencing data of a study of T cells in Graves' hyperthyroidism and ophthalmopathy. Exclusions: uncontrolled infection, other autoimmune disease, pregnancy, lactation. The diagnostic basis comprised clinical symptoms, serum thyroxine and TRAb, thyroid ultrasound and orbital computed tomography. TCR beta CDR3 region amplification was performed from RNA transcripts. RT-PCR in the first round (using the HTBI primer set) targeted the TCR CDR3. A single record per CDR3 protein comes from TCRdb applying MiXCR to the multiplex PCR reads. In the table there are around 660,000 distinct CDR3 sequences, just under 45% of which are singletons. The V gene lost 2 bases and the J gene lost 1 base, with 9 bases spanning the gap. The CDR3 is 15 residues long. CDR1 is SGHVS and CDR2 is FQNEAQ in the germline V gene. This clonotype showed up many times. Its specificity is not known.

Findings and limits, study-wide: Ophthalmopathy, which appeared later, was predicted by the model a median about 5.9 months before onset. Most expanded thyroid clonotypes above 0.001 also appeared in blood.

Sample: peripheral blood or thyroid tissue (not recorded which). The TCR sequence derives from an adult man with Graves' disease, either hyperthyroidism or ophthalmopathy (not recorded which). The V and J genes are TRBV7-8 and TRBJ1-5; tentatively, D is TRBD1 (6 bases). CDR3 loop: CASSLRGTSNQPQHF. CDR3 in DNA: TGTGCCAGCAGCTTACGGGGGACAAGCAATCAGCCCCAGCATTTT.